The clone carrying this T cell receptor (beta chain) has a handful of counts. Assay used: immunoSEQ multiplex PCR; TCRdb lists only in-frame clones, some missing. The sample holds around 130,000 clones; about 79% are singletons and the top ten take about 16%. With 1 base removed from V and 7 bases from J, the gap between germline ends came to 13 bases. This CDR3 spans 15 amino acids. Germline-derived CDR1 and CDR2 are LGHDT and YNNKEL (reference sequence). The source of the sample is a study of blood T cell repertoires in COVID-19. The source of this sequence is a woman aged 45-65 years with acute or convalescent COVID-19. The rearrangement uses TRBV3-1 (or the pseudogene TRBV3-2) and TRBJ1-4; weak D call: TRBD1 (5 bases). Sequencing was done on a sample of peripheral blood. CDR3 sequence reads: CASSQALWGSEKLFF. In nucleotides, the CDR3 is TGTGCCAGCAGCCAAGCCCTATGGGGCAGTGAAAAACTGTTTTTT.